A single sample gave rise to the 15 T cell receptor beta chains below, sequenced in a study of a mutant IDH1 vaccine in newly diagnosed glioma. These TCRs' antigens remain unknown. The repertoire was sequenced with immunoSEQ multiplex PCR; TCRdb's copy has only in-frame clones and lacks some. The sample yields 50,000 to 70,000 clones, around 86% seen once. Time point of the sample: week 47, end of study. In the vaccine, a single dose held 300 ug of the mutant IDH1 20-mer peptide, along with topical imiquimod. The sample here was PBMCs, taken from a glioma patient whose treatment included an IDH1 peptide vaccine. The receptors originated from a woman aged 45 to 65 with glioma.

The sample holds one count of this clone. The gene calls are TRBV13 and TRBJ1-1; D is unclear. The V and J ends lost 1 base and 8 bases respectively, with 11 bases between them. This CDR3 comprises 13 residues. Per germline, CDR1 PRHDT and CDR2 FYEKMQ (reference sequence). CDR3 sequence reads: CASSLVVWQEAFF. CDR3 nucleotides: TGTGCCAGCAGCTTAGTTGTTTGGCAAGAAGCTTTCTTT.

CDR3 bases: TGCGCCAGCAGTGGGCAGGGTGGTTATGGCTACACCTTC. The encoded protein is CASSGQGGYGYTF. This chain links TRBV10-2 with TRBJ1-2; D is perhaps TRBD1 (5 bases). This CDR3 region has 13 residues. The germline V and J ends were trimmed by 4 bases and 5 bases, with 11 bases remaining between them. Germline loops: CDR1 WSHSY, CDR2 SAAADI.

The CDR3 coding sequence is TGTGCCAGCAGTCTAACAGGCTCTGGAAACACCATATATTTT. It specifies CASSLTGSGNTIYF. V and J are TRBV6-6 and TRBJ1-3; perhaps TRBD1 as D (5 bases). The CDR3 loop spans 14 amino acids. Trimming cost V 5 bases and J 0 bases, with 8 bases left between them. The germline CDR1 and CDR2 sequences are MNHNY and SVGAGI (reference sequence).

The chain's CDR3 is CASSVEGQGEETQYF. Here the CDR3 DNA reads TGTGCCAGCAGCGTAGAGGGACAGGGGGAAGAGACCCAGTACTTC. V and J are TRBV9 and TRBJ2-5; 11 bases fit TRBD1. The germline V gene encodes CDR1 SGDLS and CDR2 YYNGEE. The CDR3 has 15 residues. V gave up 0 bases and J gave up 3 bases; unmatched junction bases: 1.

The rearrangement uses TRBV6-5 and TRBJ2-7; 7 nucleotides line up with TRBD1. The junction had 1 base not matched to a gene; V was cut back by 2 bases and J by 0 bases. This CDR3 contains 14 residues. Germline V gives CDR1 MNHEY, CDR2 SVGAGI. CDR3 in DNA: TGTGCCAGCAGTTACGCAGGGGGCTCCTACGAGCAGTACTTC. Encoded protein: CASSYAGGSYEQYF.

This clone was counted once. CDR3 residues: CASSMLRGSNYGYTF. The CDR3 region has the DNA TGTGCCAGTAGTATGCTCAGGGGCTCTAACTATGGCTACACCTTC. The chain employs TRBV19 and TRBJ1-2, with a tentative D call TRBD1 (6 bases). Germline CDR1 LNHDA, CDR2 SQIVND (reference sequence). V was shortened by 3 bases and J by 0 bases, with 11 bases between the two germline ends. The CDR3 length is 15 residues.

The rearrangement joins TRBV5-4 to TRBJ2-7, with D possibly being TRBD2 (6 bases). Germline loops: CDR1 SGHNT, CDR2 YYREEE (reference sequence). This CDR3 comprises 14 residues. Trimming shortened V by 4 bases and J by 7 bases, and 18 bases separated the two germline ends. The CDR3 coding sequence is TGTGCCAGCAGCACCGGGACTCGGGCAAGAGAGCAGTACTTC. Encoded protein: CASSTGTRAREQYF.

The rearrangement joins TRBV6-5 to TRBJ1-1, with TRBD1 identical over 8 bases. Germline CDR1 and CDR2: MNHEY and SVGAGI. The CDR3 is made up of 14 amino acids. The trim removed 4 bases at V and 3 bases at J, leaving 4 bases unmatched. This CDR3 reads CASSFLQGDTEAFF. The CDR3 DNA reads TGTGCCAGCAGTTTTCTACAGGGGGACACTGAAGCTTTCTTT.

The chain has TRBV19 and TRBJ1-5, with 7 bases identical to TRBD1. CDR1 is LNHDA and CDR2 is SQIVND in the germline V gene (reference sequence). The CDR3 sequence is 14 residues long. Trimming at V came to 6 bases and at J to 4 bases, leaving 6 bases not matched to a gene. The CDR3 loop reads CASSTRTGNQPQHF. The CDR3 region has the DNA TGTGCCAGTAGCACACGGACAGGAAATCAGCCCCAGCATTTT.

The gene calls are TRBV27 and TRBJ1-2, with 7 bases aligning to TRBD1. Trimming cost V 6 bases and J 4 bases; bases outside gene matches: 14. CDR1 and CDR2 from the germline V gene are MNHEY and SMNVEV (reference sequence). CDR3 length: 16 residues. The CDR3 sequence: CASSRGGTVGGYGYTF. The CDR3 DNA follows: TGTGCCAGCAGCCGTGGGGGGACAGTCGGGGGCTATGGCTACACCTTC.

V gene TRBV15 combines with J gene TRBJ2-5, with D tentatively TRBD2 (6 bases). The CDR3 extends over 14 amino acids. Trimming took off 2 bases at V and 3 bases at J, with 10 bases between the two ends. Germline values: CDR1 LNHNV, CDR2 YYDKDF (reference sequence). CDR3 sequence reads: CATSRSRLEETQYF. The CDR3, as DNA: TGTGCCACCAGCAGATCGCGACTAGAAGAGACCCAGTACTTC.

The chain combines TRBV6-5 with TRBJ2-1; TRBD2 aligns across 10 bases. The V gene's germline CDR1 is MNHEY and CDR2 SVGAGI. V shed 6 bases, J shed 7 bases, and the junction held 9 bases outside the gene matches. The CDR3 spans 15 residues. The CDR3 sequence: CASRISGGGVNEQFF. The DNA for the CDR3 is TGTGCCAGCAGGATAAGCGGGGGGGGCGTAAATGAGCAGTTCTTC.

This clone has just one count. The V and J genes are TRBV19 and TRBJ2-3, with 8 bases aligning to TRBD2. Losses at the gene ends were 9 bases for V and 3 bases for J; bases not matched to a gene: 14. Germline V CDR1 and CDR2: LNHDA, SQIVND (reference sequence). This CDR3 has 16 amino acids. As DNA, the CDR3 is TGTGCCAGCTCATTGGTGCGGGGGGTCAATACAGATACGCAGTATTTT. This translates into CASSLVRGVNTDTQYF. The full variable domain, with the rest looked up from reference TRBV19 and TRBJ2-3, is DGGITQSPKYLFRKEGQNVTLSCEQNLNHDAMYWYRQDPGQGLRLIYYSQIVNDFQKGDIAEGYSVSREKKESFPLTVTSAQKNPTAFYLCASSLVRGVNTDTQYFGPGTRLTVL.

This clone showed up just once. The CDR3 loop is CASSIMASGNTIYF. CDR3 nucleotide sequence: TGTGCCAGTAGTATTATGGCCTCCGGAAACACCATATATTTT. This chain joins TRBV19 and TRBJ1-3; no definite D call. The CDR3 length is 14 residues. Trimming took 3 bases from V and 4 from J, leaving 10 bases between them. Germline lookup yields CDR1 LNHDA and CDR2 SQIVND (reference sequence).

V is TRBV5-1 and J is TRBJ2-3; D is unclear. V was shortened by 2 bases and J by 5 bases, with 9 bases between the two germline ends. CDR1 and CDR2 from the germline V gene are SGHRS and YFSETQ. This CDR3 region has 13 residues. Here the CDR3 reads CASSFISLDTQYF. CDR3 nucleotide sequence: TGCGCCAGCAGCTTTATATCACTAGATACGCAGTATTTT.